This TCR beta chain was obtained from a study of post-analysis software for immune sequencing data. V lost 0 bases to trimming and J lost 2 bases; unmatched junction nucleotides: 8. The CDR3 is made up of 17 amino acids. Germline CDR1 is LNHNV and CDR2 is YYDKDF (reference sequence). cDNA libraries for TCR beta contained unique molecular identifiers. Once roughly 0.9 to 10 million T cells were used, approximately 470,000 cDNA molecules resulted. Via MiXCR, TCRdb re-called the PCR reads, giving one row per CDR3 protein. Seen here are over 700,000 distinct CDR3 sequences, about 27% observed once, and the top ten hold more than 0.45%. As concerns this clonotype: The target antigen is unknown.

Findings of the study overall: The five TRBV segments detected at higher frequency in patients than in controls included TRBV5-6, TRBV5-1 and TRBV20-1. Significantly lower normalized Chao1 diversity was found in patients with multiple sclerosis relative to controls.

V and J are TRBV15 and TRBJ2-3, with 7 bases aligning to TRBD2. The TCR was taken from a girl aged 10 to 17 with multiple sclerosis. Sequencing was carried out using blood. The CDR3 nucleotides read TGTGCCACCAGCAGAGATCGAACTAGCGTGTTCACAGATACGCAGTATTTT. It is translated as CATSRDRTSVFTDTQYF.